Each of the 26 T cell receptor beta chains below was sequenced from the same sample in a study of blood T cell repertoires in COVID-19. The data were produced by immunoSEQ multiplex PCR, yet TCRdb's version contains in-frame clones alone and is incomplete. The data contain more than 250,000 clones, around 89% of them singletons. The specimen sequenced was peripheral blood. These receptors were obtained from a man aged 18 to 29 who had recovered from COVID-19.

This chain's CDR3 is CASSTTGLVTGELFF. CDR3 in DNA: TGTGCCAGCAGTACGACAGGGTTAGTGACCGGGGAGCTGTTTTTT. The chain carries TRBV6-6 and TRBJ2-2, with 7 bases fitting TRBD1. V was clipped by 5 bases and J by 5 bases; unmatched bases: 8. CDR3 length equals 15 residues. Germline loops: CDR1 MNHNY, CDR2 SVGAGI (reference sequence).

This clone was counted between two and nine times. The rearrangement joins TRBV29-1 to TRBJ2-1; TRBD2 matches 15 bases. Germline CDR1 is SQVTM and CDR2 is ANQGSEA. CDR3 length equals 13 residues. The trim removed 8 bases at V and 7 bases at J, leaving 3 bases unmatched. DNA for the CDR3: TGCAGCCAAGGACTAGCGGGGGGGAATGAGCAGTTCTTC. This encodes CSQGLAGGNEQFF.

The V call is TRBV9, the J call TRBJ1-6; the D is unclear. The CDR3 loop spans 13 amino acids. Deletions cut 0 bases from V and 12 bases from J, with 10 bases between. Germline V CDR1 and CDR2: SGDLS, YYNGEE. The CDR3 loop reads CASSVAQAEPLHF. DNA of the CDR3: TGTGCCAGCAGCGTAGCCCAAGCGGAACCCCTCCACTTT.

This chain joins TRBV21-1 and TRBJ2-3; TRBD2 is the table's D call and was not checked against the DNA. TRBV21-1 is a pseudogene segment. The CDR3 runs 13 residues. The CDR3 reads CASSKGGGDTQYF. CDR3 coding DNA: TGTGCCAGCAGCAAGGGGGGAGGAGATACGCAGTATTTT.

The gene calls are TRBV2 and TRBJ2-2, with a possible D match to TRBD1 (5 bases). The germline gives CDR1 SNHLY, CDR2 FYNNEI. The CDR3 runs to 14 residues. Trimming shortened V by 5 bases and J by 3 bases, and 10 bases separated the two germline ends. The CDR3 DNA reads as TGTGCCAGCAGTCGACAGAGTTACACCGGGGAGCTGTTTTTT. Its translation: CASSRQSYTGELFF.

The rearrangement joins TRBV5-6 to TRBJ2-2, with 7 bases fitting TRBD1. The CDR3 totals 14 residues. After removal of 1 base from V and 9 bases from J, the junction contained 6 bases not matched to a gene. Germline V lookup: CDR1 SGHDT, CDR2 YYEEEE. The CDR3 DNA reads as TGTGCCAGCAGCTTGTTCGACAGGGTCAGGGAGCTGTTTTTT. Residues: CASSLFDRVRELFF.

A few counts support this clone. This sequence joins TRBV5-1 and TRBJ2-1; 7 nucleotides agree with TRBD2. With V trimmed by 4 bases and J by 1 base, 8 bases remained unmatched. This CDR3 is built from 16 residues. Per the germline V gene, CDR1 is SGHRS and CDR2 is YFSETQ. CDR3 region: CASSLLAAHSYNEQFF. The CDR3 DNA sequence: TGCGCCAGCAGCCTTCTAGCGGCGCATTCCTACAATGAGCAGTTCTTC.

J is TRBJ2-1 and V is TRBV18, with 7 nucleotides matching TRBD2. V lost 4 bases to trimming and J lost 5 bases; unmatched junction nucleotides: 11. Germline V gives CDR1 KGHSH, CDR2 LQKENI. The CDR3 contains 16 residues. DNA of the CDR3: TGTGCCAGCTCACTCTTCGGGACTACCATAAACAATGAGCAGTTCTTC. Protein sequence: CASSLFGTTINNEQFF.

V is TRBV5-1 and J is TRBJ2-1, with D hard to call. Germline V gene sequence: CDR1 SGHRS, CDR2 YFSETQ. The CDR3 runs to 14 residues. Trimming removed 1 base from V and 4 bases from J, with 9 bases in between. The CDR3 nucleotides are TGCGCCAGCAGCTTGAAATCCGTTTACAATGAGCAGTTCTTC. Protein sequence: CASSLKSVYNEQFF.

The gene calls are TRBV6-2 or TRBV6-3 and TRBJ2-1; 14 bases agree with TRBD2. Germline V CDR1 and CDR2: MNHEY, SVGEGT. With 1 base clipped from V and 8 bases from J, the junction kept 10 bases outside the gene matches. The CDR3 contains 18 residues. CDR3: CASSYLTMTSGRAHEQFF. The DNA of the CDR3 is TGTGCCAGCAGTTACTTGACTATGACTAGCGGGAGGGCCCATGAGCAGTTCTTC.

A few counts support this clone. V usage is TRBV2 and J usage is TRBJ2-1, with 8 positions matching TRBD1. There are 14 residues in the CDR3. Losses at the gene ends were 9 bases for V and 7 bases for J; bases not matched to a gene: 11. The germline V gene has CDR1 SNHLY and CDR2 FYNNEI. CDR3 sequence (DNA): TGTGCCAGTTCCCAGGGGGCAACGATAAATGAGCAGTTCTTC. It translates to CASSQGATINEQFF.

This clone was detected only a few times. This chain links TRBV10-1 with TRBJ1-1; maybe TRBD1 (5 bases). Germline V gene sequence: CDR1 WNHNN, CDR2 SYGVQD (reference sequence). With 8 bases removed from V and 4 bases from J, the gap between germline ends came to 14 bases. The CDR3 is made up of 13 amino acids. The CDR3 region is CASSVGGSTEAFF. CDR3 nucleotide sequence: TGCGCCAGCTCCGTGGGGGGGAGCACTGAAGCTTTCTTT.

This chain uses TRBV12-5 with TRBJ2-1; 13 positions match TRBD2. V trimming: 5 bases; J trimming: 8 bases; junction bases outside the gene matches: 12. Germline-derived CDR1 and CDR2 are LGHNT and FRNRAP. The CDR3 is made up of 17 amino acids. The CDR3 DNA follows: TGTGCTAGTGGTCCCGGGACAGGGACTAGCGGGAAGCATGAGCAGTTCTTC. Its protein product is CASGPGTGTSGKHEQFF.

The J gene is TRBJ1-1, the V gene TRBV29-1; TRBD1 is a possible D gene (6 bases). Germline V gene lookup returns CDR1 SQVTM and CDR2 ANQGSEA. The CDR3 extends over 11 amino acids. V lost 6 bases and J lost 3, with 8 bases in between. The CDR3 is CSVWTDTEAFF. The CDR3 coding sequence is TGCAGCGTATGGACAGACACTGAAGCTTTCTTT.

The V gene is TRBV19, the J gene TRBJ1-2; D call uncertain. V lost 4 bases and J 8 bases, leaving 17 bases between the germline ends. Per germline, CDR1 LNHDA and CDR2 SQIVND (reference sequence). The CDR3 sequence is 14 residues long. The CDR3 here is CASSTKEGWLGYTF. Here the CDR3 DNA reads TGTGCCAGTAGTACGAAGGAGGGATGGTTAGGCTACACCTTC. Full variable domain (missing parts from reference TRBV19 and TRBJ1-2): DGGITQSPKYLFRKEGQNVTLSCEQNLNHDAMYWYRQDPGQGLRLIYYSQIVNDFQKGDIAEGYSVSREKKESFPLTVTSAQKNPTAFYLCASSTKEGWLGYTFGSGTRLTVV.

This clone came up a few times. This chain uses TRBV6-1 with TRBJ2-3; D gene ambiguous. The CDR3 is made up of 11 amino acids. Trimming cost V 1 base and J 12 bases, with 8 bases left between them. CDR1 MNHNS and CDR2 SASEGT come from the germline V gene. The CDR3 DNA is TGTGCCAGCAGTGAAGGATACTCCCAGTATTTT. Residues: CASSEGYSQYF.

The chain has TRBV4-3 and TRBJ1-4; D remains ambiguous. Trimming took 4 bases from V and 0 from J, leaving 21 bases between them. The length of the CDR3 is 19 residues. Looked up from germline, CDR1 is LGHNA and CDR2 is YSLEER. The CDR3 coding sequence is TGCGCCAGCAGCCCCCAAATCGCGGCAGCTCCTGCAACTAATGAAAAACTGTTTTTT. This codes for CASSPQIAAAPATNEKLFF.

The chain joins TRBV6-5 to TRBJ1-1; D perhaps matches TRBD1 (6 bases). Germline V lookup: CDR1 MNHEY, CDR2 SVGAGI. The germline V and J ends were trimmed by 6 bases and 3 bases, with 11 bases remaining between them. The CDR3 runs 13 residues. CDR3 residues: CASRPGVYTEAFF. The CDR3 coding sequence is TGTGCCAGCAGACCAGGGGTTTACACTGAAGCTTTCTTT.

The rearrangement uses TRBV10-2 and TRBJ1-6; D gene unclear. CDR3 size: 12 residues. Germline V gene data show CDR1 as WSHSY and CDR2 as SAAADI. Trimming removed 2 bases from V and 11 bases from J, with 7 bases in between. CDR3 bases: TGCGCCAGCAGTGAGCCGGGTCCACCCCTCCACTTT. Translated: CASSEPGPPLHF.

This clone has a handful of counts. The V and J genes are TRBV5-1 and TRBJ2-1; 9 nucleotides align to TRBD2. In germline, CDR1 is SGHRS, CDR2 YFSETQ. Trimming took 3 bases from V and 4 from J; bases not matched to a gene: 5. The CDR3 is 15 amino acids. Here the CDR3 reads CASSSPSGEYNEQFF. Here the CDR3 DNA reads TGCGCCAGCAGCTCCCCTAGCGGGGAGTACAATGAGCAGTTCTTC.

V gene TRBV6-6 combines with J gene TRBJ1-4; 8 bases fit TRBD1. CDR3 length equals 13 residues. Losses at the gene ends were 6 bases for V and 8 bases for J; bases not matched to a gene: 5. The germline V gene encodes CDR1 MNHNY and CDR2 SVGAGI (reference sequence). The CDR3 bases are TGTGCCAGCAGCCCCCGGACAGGGGAAAAACTGTTTTTT. Protein: CASSPRTGEKLFF.

The chain joins TRBV6-5 to TRBJ2-5, with 8 positions matching TRBD1. Germline values: CDR1 MNHEY, CDR2 SVGAGI. There are 15 residues in the CDR3. Losses at the gene ends were 2 bases for V and 5 bases for J; bases not matched to a gene: 7. CDR3 DNA sequence: TGTGCCAGCAGTTACCACGACAGGGGAAGGGAGACCCAGTACTTC. Translating gives CASSYHDRGRETQYF.

The chain links TRBV6-1 to TRBJ1-2; D is perhaps TRBD1 (5 bases). The CDR3 runs 12 residues. Germline values: CDR1 MNHNS, CDR2 SASEGT. V dropped 0 bases and J dropped 8 bases, with 7 bases sitting between them. This CDR3 is CASSEARVGYTF. The CDR3 nucleotides read TGTGCCAGCAGTGAAGCCAGGGTCGGCTACACCTTC.

The V and J genes are TRBV27 and TRBJ1-5; D ambiguous. Trimming cost V 6 bases and J 2 bases, with 8 bases left between them. CDR1 and CDR2 (germline): MNHEY, SMNVEV (reference sequence). CDR3 length: 13 residues. CDR3 DNA: TGTGCCAGCAGACTAACCCGCAATCAGCCCCAGCATTTT. The encoded protein is CASRLTRNQPQHF.

The gene calls are TRBV19 and TRBJ2-1; the match to TRBD2 covers 9 bases. V lost 4 bases and J lost 9; bases outside the gene matches: 10. CDR3 length: 15 amino acids. Germline CDR1 reads LNHDA; CDR2 reads SQIVND (reference sequence). CDR3: CASSTLAGLKGEQFF. The CDR3 coding sequence is TGTGCCAGTAGTACCCTAGCGGGATTGAAGGGTGAGCAGTTCTTC.

This clone was observed once. The chain couples TRBV6-5 to TRBJ2-1; D remains unclear. This CDR3 has 11 residues. The germline CDR1 and CDR2 sequences are MNHEY and SVGAGI. The V end lost 6 bases, the J end lost 5 bases, and 5 bases lay between the germline ends. CDR3 residues: CASRINNEQFF. The CDR3, as DNA: TGTGCCAGCAGAATAAACAATGAGCAGTTCTTC.